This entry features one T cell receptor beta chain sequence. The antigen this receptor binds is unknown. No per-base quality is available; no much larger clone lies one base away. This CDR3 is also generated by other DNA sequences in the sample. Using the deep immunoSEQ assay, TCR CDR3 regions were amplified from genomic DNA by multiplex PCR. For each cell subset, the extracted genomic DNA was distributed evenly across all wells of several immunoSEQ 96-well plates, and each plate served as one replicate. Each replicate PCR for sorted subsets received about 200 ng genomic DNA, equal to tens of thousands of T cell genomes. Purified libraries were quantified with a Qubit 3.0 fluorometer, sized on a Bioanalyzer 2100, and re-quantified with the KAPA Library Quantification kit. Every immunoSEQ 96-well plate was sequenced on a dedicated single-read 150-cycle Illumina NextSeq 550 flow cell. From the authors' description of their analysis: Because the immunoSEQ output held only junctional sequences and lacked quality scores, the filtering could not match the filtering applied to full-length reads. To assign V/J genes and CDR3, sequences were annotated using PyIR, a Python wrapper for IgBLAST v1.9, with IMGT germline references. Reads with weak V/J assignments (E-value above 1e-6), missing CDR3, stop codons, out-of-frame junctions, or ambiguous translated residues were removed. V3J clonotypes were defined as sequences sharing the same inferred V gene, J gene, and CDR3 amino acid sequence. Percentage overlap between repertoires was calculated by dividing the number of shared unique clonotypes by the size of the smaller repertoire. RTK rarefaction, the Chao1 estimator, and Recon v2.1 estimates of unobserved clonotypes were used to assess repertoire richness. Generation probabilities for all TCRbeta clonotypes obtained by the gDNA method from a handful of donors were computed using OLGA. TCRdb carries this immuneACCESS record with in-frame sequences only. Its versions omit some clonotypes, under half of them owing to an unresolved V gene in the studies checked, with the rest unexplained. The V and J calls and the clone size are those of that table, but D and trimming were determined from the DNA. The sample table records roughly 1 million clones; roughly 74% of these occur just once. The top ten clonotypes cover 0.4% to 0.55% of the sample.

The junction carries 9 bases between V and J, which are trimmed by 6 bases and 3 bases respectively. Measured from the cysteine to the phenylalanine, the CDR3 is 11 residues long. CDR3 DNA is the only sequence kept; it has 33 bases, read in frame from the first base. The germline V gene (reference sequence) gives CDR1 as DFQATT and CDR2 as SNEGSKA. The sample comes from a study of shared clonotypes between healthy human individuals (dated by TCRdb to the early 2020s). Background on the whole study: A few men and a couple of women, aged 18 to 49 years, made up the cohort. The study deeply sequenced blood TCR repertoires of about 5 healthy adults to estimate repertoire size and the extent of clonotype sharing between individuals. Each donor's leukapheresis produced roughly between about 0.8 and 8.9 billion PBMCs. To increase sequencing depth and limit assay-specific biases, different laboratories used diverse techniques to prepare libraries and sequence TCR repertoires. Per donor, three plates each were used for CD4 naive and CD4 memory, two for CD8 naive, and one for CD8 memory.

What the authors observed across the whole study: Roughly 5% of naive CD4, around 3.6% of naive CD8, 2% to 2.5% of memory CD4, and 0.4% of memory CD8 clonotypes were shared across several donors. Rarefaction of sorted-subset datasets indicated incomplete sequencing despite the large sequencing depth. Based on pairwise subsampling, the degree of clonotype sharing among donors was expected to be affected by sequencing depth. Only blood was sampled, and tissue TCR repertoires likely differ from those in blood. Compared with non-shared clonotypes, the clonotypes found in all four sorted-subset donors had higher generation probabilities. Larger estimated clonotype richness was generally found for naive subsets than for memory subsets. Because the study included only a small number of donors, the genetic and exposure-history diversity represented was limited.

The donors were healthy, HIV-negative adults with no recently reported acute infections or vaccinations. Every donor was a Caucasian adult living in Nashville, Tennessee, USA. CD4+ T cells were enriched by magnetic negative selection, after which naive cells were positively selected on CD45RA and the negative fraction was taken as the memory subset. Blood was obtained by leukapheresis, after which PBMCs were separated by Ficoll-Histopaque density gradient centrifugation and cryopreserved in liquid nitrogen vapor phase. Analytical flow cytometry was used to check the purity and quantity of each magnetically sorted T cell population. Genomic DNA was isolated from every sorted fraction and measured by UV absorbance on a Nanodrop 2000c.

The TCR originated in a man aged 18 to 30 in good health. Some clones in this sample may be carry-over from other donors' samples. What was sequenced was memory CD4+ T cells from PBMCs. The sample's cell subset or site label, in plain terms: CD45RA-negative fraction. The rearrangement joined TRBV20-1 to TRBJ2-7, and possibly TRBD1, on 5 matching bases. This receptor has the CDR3 CSALDSYEQYF. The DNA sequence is TGCAGTGCCCTAGACAGCTACGAGCAGTACTTC.